The 19 T cell receptor beta chains presented below share a single source sample, sequenced in a study of blood T cell repertoires in COVID-19. The data were produced by immunoSEQ multiplex PCR, yet TCRdb's version contains in-frame clones alone and is incomplete. Among 140,000 to 150,000 clones listed, around 83% were seen once. Sequences were obtained from peripheral blood. The source of these receptors is a man aged 60-69 years with active or convalescent COVID-19.

The rearrangement uses TRBV5-1 and TRBJ2-3; possible D gene TRBD1, 6 bases. Germline V gene data show CDR1 as SGHRS and CDR2 as YFSETQ. V was cut by 0 bases and J by 1 base, with 9 bases left in between. CDR3 size: 15 residues. The CDR3 coding sequence is TGCGCCAGCAGCTTGGGCCCAGGGGGCACAGATACGCAGTATTTT. It is translated as CASSLGPGGTDTQYF. Full variable domain (remainder filled in from reference TRBV5-1 and TRBJ2-3): KAGVTQTPRYLIKTRGQQVTLSCSPISGHRSVSWYQQTPGQGLQFLFEYFSETQRNKGNFPGRFSGRQFSNSRSEMNVSTLELGDSALYLCASSLGPGGTDTQYFGPGTRLTVL.

The chain uses TRBV19 and TRBJ2-5; 13 nucleotides agree with TRBD2. The ends lost 3 bases at V and 3 bases at J; junction bases unmatched: 4. CDR1 is LNHDA and CDR2 is SQIVND in the germline V gene (reference sequence). This CDR3 has 16 residues. The CDR3: CASSIPGLAGKETQYF. The CDR3 DNA reads TGTGCCAGTAGTATCCCGGGACTAGCGGGAAAAGAGACCCAGTACTTC.

This clone appeared a few times. The rearrangement uses TRBV11-2 and TRBJ2-7, with D tentatively TRBD2 (6 bases). Germline V gene lookup returns CDR1 SGHAT and CDR2 FQNNGV. The CDR3 consists of 15 residues. Trimming took off 6 bases at V and 2 bases at J, with 17 bases between the two ends. In DNA form, the CDR3 reads TGTGCCAGCAGATCCGGGGCGGGACGGACCTACGAGCAGTACTTC. Amino acids: CASRSGAGRTYEQYF.

V and J are TRBV9 and TRBJ2-2; 9 bases are a match to TRBD2. Trimming at V came to 0 bases and at J to 4 bases, leaving 4 bases not matched to a gene. The CDR3 runs 16 residues. The germline V gene encodes CDR1 SGDLS and CDR2 YYNGEE. DNA of the CDR3: TGTGCCAGCAGCGTAGTAGCGGGAGTTCTCACCGGGGAGCTGTTTTTT. The encoded protein is CASSVVAGVLTGELFF. The full variable domain, its missing parts supplied by reference TRBV9 and TRBJ2-2, is DSGVTQTPKHLITATGQRVTLRCSPRSGDLSVYWYQQSLDQGLQFLIQYYNGEERAKGNILERFSAQQFPDLHSELNLSSLELGDSALYFCASSVVAGVLTGELFFGEGSRLTVL.

The chain combines TRBV6-2 or TRBV6-3 with TRBJ2-3; 7 bases are shared with TRBD2. CDR1 MNHEY and CDR2 SVGEGT come from the germline V gene. The length of the CDR3 is 16 residues. V trimming: 2 bases; J trimming: 2 bases; junction bases outside the gene matches: 7. The CDR3 sequence is CASSYGLADNTDTQYF. CDR3 coding DNA: TGTGCCAGCAGTTACGGTCTAGCGGATAACACAGATACGCAGTATTTT.

The chain carries TRBV3-1 (or the pseudogene TRBV3-2) and TRBJ1-2; weak D call: TRBD1 (6 bases). Germline lookup yields CDR1 LGHDT and CDR2 YNNKEL (reference sequence). This CDR3 is 15 amino acids long. Trimming pared 4 bases from V and 8 bases from J, leaving 20 bases between. The CDR3 is CASSPLGQRGSGYTF. The CDR3 DNA sequence: TGTGCCAGCAGCCCCTTAGGACAGCGAGGTAGCGGCTACACCTTC.

V gene TRBV11-3 combines with J gene TRBJ2-7; 7 bases line up with TRBD1. The trim removed 5 bases at V and 3 bases at J, leaving 4 bases unmatched. CDR1 and CDR2 (germline): SGHNT, YENEEA. The CDR3 contains 13 residues. The CDR3 coding sequence is TGTGCCAGCAGCGATGGGACAGTCTACGAGCAGTACGTC. Translated: CASSDGTVYEQYV.

This chain links TRBV24-1 with TRBJ1-5, with 9 bases matching TRBD1. Unmatched junction bases numbered 3, after V lost 2 bases and J lost 5 bases. In germline, CDR1 is KGHDR, CDR2 SFDVKD. CDR3 length: 15 amino acids. CDR3 protein: CATSDSRTGDQPQHF. CDR3 coding DNA: TGTGCCACCAGTGATTCAAGGACAGGGGATCAGCCCCAGCATTTT.

Only a few counts were recorded for this clone. The V and J genes are TRBV7-8 and TRBJ1-1; no reliable D call. Germline lookup yields CDR1 SGHVS and CDR2 FQNEAQ. The CDR3 extends over 14 amino acids. The ends were cut back, 3 bases at V and 0 bases at J, with 8 bases in the middle. The CDR3 sequence: CASSFNYMNTEAFF. DNA for the CDR3: TGTGCCAGCAGCTTTAATTACATGAACACTGAAGCTTTCTTT. The entire variable domain, with the rest obtained from reference TRBV7-8 and TRBJ1-1, is as follows: GAGVSQSPRYKVAKRGQDVALRCDPISGHVSLFWYQQALGQGPEFLTYFQNEAQLDKSGLPSDRFFAERPEGSVSTLKIQRTQQEDSAVYLCASSFNYMNTEAFFGQGTRLTVV.

This clone was seen more than once but under ten times. The chain links TRBV19 to TRBJ1-1; possibly TRBD1 for D (6 bases). The CDR3 is 14 residues long. The germline V gene has CDR1 LNHDA and CDR2 SQIVND (reference sequence). V lost 5 bases to trimming and J lost 3 bases, with 13 bases between them. The CDR3 bases are TGTGCCAGTAGTCCCTGGACAGACTACACTGAAGCTTTCTTT. It is translated as CASSPWTDYTEAFF.

As DNA, the CDR3 is TGCGCCAGCAGCCAGCGGCGGGGGTCCTATAATTCACCCCTCCACTTT. This codes for CASSQRRGSYNSPLHF. The chain recombines TRBV4-1 with TRBJ1-6; TRBD1 might be the D (5 bases). V lost 3 bases, J lost 1 base, and 10 bases lay in between. The CDR3 runs to 16 residues. Germline lookup yields CDR1 MGHRA and CDR2 YSYEKL.

Concerning this clone itself: This same CDR3 is encoded by further DNA sequences in the sample. The CDR3 DNA is TGTGCCAGCAGCTTAGCAGGAAACACCATATATTTT. Translation gives CASSLAGNTIYF. The rearrangement joins TRBV5-6 to TRBJ1-3; D is undetermined. The CDR3 has 12 amino acids. The germline V and J ends were trimmed by 2 bases and 4 bases, with 4 bases remaining between them. The germline V gene has CDR1 SGHDT and CDR2 YYEEEE.

The V gene is TRBV7-9, the J gene TRBJ1-3, with D maybe TRBD1 (6 bases). In germline, CDR1 is SEHNR, CDR2 FQNEAQ (reference sequence). The CDR3 has 14 residues. V gave up 3 bases and J gave up 3 bases, with 9 bases separating them. Written as DNA, the CDR3 is TGTGCCAGCAGCTTCAGGACAGATGGAAACACCATATATTTT. Its translation is CASSFRTDGNTIYF.

The chain carries TRBV27 and TRBJ2-7, with D possibly TRBD1 on 6 matching bases. Trimming shortened V by 4 bases and J by 5 bases, and 15 bases separated the two germline ends. Germline CDR1 reads MNHEY; CDR2 reads SMNVEV (reference sequence). The CDR3 has 14 amino acids. The CDR3 DNA follows: TGTGCCAGCAGTTATCAGGGGTTGAACCACGAGCAGTACTTC. It codes for CASSYQGLNHEQYF.

This chain uses TRBV6-1 with TRBJ1-5; no reliable D call. The V gene lost 0 bases and the J gene lost 6 bases, with 21 bases spanning the gap. The V gene's germline CDR1 is MNHNS and CDR2 SASEGT. This CDR3 contains 18 residues. CDR3 bases: TGTGCCAGCAGTGAAGCTGTGGCTGGAGGGAGTGCGGGTCAGCCCCAGCATTTT. Encoded protein: CASSEAVAGGSAGQPQHF.

The CDR3 protein is CASSYGQSNQPQHF. In nucleotides, the CDR3 is TGTGCCAGCAGTTACGGGCAGTCCAATCAGCCCCAGCATTTT. V is TRBV6-5 and J is TRBJ1-5; D gene unclear. Germline V gene sequence: CDR1 MNHEY, CDR2 SVGAGI. V lost 2 bases, J lost 3 bases, and 8 bases lay in between. The CDR3 runs 14 residues.

This rearrangement joins TRBV18 to TRBJ1-2; tentatively, D is TRBD1 (5 bases). V was trimmed by 4 bases and J by 3 bases, leaving 18 bases between them. The germline V gene has CDR1 KGHSH and CDR2 LQKENI. This CDR3 spans 16 amino acids. In DNA, the CDR3 is TGTGCCAGCTCACGGTTCGACAGTCCGGGAGACTATGGCTACACCTTC. It codes for CASSRFDSPGDYGYTF.

The sample holds a few counts of this clone. The chain is built from TRBV7-8 and TRBJ1-1; D is undetermined. This CDR3 is 14 amino acids long. The V end was cut by 2 bases, the J end by 4 bases, with 11 bases between. Germline CDR1 SGHVS, CDR2 FQNEAQ. The DNA for the CDR3 is TGTGCCAGCAGCTTAAGAGGGCCGGCCACTGAAGCTTTCTTT. Encoded protein: CASSLRGPATEAFF.

V usage is TRBV29-1 and J usage is TRBJ1-2, with TRBD1 identical over 9 bases. Losses at the gene ends were 5 bases for V and 5 bases for J; bases not matched to a gene: 3. Germline values: CDR1 SQVTM, CDR2 ANQGSEA. This CDR3 region has 12 residues. The CDR3 here is CSVWDRAYGYTF. CDR3 nucleotides: TGCAGCGTTTGGGACAGGGCTTATGGCTACACCTTC.